This T cell receptor beta chain comes out of a study of blood T cell repertoires in COVID-19. Study-wide background: The study drew acute and convalescent COVID-19 samples from the United States, Italy and Spain.

The CDR3 extends over 14 amino acids. Trimming cost V 0 bases and J 10 bases, with 13 bases left between them. CDR1 is LGHDT, CDR2 YNNKEL, per germline (reference sequence). Under the authors' procedure: Amplification with reference gene primers provided the estimates of nucleated cell counts. Clones were sequenced by immunoSEQ multiplex PCR, and TCRdb holds only the in-frame ones, with some missing. The V and J calls and the clone size are those of that table, but D and trimming were determined from the DNA. The sample has around 430,000 clones; approximately 89% are singletons. The Seattle site enrolled patients during active infection and followed them longitudinally.

The sample comprised peripheral blood. V usage is TRBV3-1 (or the pseudogene TRBV3-2) and J usage is TRBJ2-1; D not resolved. This clonotype originated in a woman in her fifties or sixties with COVID-19, enrolled during active disease. The CDR3 DNA is TGTGCCAGCAGCCAAGATAGTACTCTCCGGGAGCAGTTCTTC. Translated, it gives CASSQDSTLREQFF.